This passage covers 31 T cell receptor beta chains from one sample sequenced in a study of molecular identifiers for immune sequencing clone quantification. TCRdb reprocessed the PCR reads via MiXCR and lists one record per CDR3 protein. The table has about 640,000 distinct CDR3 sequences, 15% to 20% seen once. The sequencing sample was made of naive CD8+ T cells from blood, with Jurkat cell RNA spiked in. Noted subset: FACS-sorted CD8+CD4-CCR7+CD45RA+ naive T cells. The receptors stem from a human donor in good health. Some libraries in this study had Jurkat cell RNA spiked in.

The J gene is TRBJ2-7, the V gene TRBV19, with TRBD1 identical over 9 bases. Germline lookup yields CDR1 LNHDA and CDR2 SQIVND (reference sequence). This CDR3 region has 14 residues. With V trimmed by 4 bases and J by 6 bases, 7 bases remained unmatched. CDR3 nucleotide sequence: TGTGCCAGTAGTACCGGGACAGGGAACTGCGAGCAGTACTTC. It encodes CASSTGTGNCEQYF.

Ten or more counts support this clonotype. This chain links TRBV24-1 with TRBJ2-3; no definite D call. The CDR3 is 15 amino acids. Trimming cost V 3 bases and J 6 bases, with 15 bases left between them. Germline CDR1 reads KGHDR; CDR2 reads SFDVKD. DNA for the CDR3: TGTGCCACCAGTGATACTCCGGACCTTTCGGATACGCAGTATTTT. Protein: CATSDTPDLSDTQYF.

The CDR3 loop is CATSDPGTRETQYF. DNA for the CDR3: TGTGCCACCAGTGATCCCGGGACCAGAGAGACCCAGTACTTC. V and J are TRBV24-1 and TRBJ2-5; the D gene could be TRBD1 or TRBD2 (5 bases each). Trimming left V 3 bases short and J 4 bases short, with 11 bases between. The CDR3 consists of 14 residues. Germline assignment: CDR1 KGHDR and CDR2 SFDVKD.

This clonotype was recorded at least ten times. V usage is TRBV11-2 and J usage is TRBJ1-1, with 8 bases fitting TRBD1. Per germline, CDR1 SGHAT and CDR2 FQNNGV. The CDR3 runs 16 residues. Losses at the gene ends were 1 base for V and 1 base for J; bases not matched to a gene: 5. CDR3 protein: CASSLGMQGANTEAFF. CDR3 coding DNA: TGTGCCAGCAGCTTAGGTATGCAGGGGGCGAACACTGAAGCTTTCTTT.

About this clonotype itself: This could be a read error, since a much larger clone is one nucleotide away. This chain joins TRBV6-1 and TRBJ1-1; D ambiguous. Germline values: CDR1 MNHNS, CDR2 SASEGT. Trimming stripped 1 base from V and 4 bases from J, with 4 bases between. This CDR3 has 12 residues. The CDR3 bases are TGTGCCAGCAGTGAAGTCTCCACTGAAGCTTTCTTT. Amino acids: CASSEVSTEAFF.

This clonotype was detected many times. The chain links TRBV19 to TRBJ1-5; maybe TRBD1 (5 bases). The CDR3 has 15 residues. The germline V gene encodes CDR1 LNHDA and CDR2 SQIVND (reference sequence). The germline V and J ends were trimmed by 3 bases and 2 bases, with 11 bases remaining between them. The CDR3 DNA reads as TGTGCCAGTAGTATTCGCAGGGTAGGCAATCAGCCCCAGCATTTT. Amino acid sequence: CASSIRRVGNQPQHF.

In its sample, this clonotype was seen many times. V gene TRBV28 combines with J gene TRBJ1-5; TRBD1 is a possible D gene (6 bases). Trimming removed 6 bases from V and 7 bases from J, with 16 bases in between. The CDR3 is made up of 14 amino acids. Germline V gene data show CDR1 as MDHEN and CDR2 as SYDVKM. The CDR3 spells CASSKQGTGQPQHF. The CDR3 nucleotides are TGTGCCAGCAGCAAACAGGGAACGGGACAGCCCCAGCATTTT.

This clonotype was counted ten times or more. CDR3 loop: CSVEGHPAGKYNEQFF. In DNA form, the CDR3 reads TGCAGCGTTGAAGGACATCCAGCGGGGAAATACAATGAGCAGTTCTTC. J is TRBJ2-1 and V is TRBV29-1; 7 bases map to TRBD2. Germline trimming cut 1 base from V and 4 bases from J; bases unmatched to any gene: 10. Germline V gene data show CDR1 as SQVTM and CDR2 as ANQGSEA. The CDR3 length is 16 residues.

CDR3 in DNA: TGTGCCAGCAGTACTAGCGGGGGGATAAATGAGCAGTTCTTC. Translating it yields CASSTSGGINEQFF. This chain joins TRBV12-3 or TRBV12-4 and TRBJ2-1; TRBD2 matches at 12 bases. This CDR3 spans 14 amino acids. V was clipped by 5 bases and J by 7 bases; unmatched bases: 3.

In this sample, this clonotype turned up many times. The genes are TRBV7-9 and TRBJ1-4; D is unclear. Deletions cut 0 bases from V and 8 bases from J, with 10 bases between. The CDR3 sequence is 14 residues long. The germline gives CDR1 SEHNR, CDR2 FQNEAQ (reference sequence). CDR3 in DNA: TGTGCCAGCAGCTTAGCCCTAAGCGAGGAAAAACTGTTTTTT. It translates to CASSLALSEEKLFF.

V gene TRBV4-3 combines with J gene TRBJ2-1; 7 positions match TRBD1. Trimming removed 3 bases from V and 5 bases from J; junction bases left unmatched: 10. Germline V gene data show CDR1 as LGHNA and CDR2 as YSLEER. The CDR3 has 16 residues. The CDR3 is CASSQMDRRGDNEQFF. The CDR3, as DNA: TGCGCCAGCAGCCAGATGGACAGGAGAGGGGACAATGAGCAGTTCTTC.

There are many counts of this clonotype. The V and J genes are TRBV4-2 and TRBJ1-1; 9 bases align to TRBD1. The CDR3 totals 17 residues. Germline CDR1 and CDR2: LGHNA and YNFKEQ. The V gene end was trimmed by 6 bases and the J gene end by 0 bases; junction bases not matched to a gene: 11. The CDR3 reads CASRTDRGGPMNTEAFF. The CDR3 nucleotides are TGTGCCAGCAGGACGGACAGGGGAGGACCAATGAACACTGAAGCTTTCTTT.

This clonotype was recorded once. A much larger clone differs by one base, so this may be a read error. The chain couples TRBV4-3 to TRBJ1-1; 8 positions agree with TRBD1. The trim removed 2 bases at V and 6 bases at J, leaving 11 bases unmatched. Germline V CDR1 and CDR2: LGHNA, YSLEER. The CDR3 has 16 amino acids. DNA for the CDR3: TGCGCCAGCAGCCAATCCGGGACAGGACATACCGCTGAAGCTTTCTTT. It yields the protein CASSQSGTGHTAEAFF.

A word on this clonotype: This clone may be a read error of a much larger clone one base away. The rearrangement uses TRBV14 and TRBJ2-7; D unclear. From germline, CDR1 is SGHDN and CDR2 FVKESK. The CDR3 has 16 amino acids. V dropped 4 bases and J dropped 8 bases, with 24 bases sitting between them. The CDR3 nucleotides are TGTGCCAGCAGCCCACAATTAGGGATTACATCGTACAAGCAGTACTTC. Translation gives CASSPQLGITSYKQYF.

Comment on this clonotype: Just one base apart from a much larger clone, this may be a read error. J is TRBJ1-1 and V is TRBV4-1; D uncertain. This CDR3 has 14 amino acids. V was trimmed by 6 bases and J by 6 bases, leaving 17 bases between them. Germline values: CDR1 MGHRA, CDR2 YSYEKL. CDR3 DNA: TGCGCCAGCAGGACATCGTTAGGAGGCGCTGAAGCTTTCTTT. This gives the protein CASRTSLGGAEAFF.

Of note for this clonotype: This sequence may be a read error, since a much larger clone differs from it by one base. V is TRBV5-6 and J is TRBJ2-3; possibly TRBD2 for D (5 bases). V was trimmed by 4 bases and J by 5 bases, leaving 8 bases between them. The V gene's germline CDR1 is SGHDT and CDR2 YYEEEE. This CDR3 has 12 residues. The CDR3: CASSQRGDTQYF. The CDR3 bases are TGTGCCAGCAGCCAACGGGGAGATACGCAGTATTTT.

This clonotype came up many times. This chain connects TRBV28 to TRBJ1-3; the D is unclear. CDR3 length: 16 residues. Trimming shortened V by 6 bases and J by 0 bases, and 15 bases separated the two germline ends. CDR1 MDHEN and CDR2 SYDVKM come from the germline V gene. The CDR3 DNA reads TGTGCCAGCAGCCCCTGGCAGATAACCTCTGGAAACACCATATATTTT. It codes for CASSPWQITSGNTIYF.

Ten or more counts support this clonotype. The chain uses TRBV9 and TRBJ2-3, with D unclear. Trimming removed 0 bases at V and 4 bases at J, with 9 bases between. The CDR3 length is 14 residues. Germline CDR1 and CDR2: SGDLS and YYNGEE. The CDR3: CASSVVTGSDTQYF. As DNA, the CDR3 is TGTGCCAGCAGCGTAGTGACGGGCTCAGATACGCAGTATTTT.

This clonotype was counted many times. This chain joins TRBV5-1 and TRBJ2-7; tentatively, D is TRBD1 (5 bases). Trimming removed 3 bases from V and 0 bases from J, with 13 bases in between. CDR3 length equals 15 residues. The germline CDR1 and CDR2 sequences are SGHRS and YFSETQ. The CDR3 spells CASSSLGDSSYEQYF. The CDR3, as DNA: TGCGCCAGCAGCTCTCTAGGAGACAGCTCCTACGAGCAGTACTTC.

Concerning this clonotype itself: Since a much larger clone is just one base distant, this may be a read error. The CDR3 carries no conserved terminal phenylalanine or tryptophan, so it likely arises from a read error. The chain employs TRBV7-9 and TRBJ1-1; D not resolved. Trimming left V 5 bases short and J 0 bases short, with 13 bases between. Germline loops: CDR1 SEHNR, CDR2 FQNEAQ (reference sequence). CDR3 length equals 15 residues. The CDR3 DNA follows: TGTGCCAGCAGCCCCCGCCTCGATATGAACACTGAAGCTTTCCTT. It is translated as CASSPRLDMNTEAFL.

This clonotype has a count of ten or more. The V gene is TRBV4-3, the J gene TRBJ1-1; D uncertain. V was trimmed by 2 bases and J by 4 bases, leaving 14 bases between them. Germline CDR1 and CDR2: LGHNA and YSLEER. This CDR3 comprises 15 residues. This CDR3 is CASSQIVANPTEAFF. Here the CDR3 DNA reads TGCGCCAGCAGCCAAATTGTTGCCAATCCCACTGAAGCTTTCTTT.

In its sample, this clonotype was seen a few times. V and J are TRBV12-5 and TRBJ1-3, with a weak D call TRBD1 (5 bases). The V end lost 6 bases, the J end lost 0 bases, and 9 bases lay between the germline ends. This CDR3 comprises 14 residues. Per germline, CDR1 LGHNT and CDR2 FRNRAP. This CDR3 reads CASGLGDSGNTIYF. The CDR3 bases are TGTGCTAGTGGCCTGGGGGACTCTGGAAACACCATATATTTT. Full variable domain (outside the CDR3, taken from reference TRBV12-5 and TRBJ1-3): DARVTQTPRHKVTEMGQEVTMRCQPILGHNTVFWYRQTMMQGLELLAYFRNRAPLDDSGMPKDRFSAEMPDATLATLKIQPSEPRDSAVYFCASGLGDSGNTIYFGEGSWLTVV.

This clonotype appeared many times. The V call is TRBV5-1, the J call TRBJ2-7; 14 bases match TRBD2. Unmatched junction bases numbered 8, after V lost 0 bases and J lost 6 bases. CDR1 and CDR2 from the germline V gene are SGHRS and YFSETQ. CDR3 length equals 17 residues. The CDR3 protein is CASSLGLAGGQDGEQYF. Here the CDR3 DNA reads TGCGCCAGCAGCTTGGGACTAGCGGGAGGGCAGGACGGCGAGCAGTACTTC.

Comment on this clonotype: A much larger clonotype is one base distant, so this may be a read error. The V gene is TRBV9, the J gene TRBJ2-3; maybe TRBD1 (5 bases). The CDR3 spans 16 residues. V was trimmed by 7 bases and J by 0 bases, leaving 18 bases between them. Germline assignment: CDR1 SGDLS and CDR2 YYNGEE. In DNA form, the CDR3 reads TGTGCCAGCGGCCGAAGGTTTGGGGCTAGCACAGATACGCAGTATTTT. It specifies CASGRRFGASTDTQYF. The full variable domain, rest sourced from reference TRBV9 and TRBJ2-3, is DSGVTQTPKHLITATGQRVTLRCSPRSGDLSVYWYQQSLDQGLQFLIQYYNGEERAKGNILERFSAQQFPDLHSELNLSSLELGDSALYFCASGRRFGASTDTQYFGPGTRLTVL.

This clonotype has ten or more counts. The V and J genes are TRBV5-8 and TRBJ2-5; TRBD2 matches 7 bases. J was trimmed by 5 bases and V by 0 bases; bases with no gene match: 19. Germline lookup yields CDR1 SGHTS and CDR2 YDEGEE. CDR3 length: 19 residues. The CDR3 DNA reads TGTGCCAGCAGCTTGGCCTCCAGGCTAGCGGTCCCCGGTCGGGAGACCCAGTACTTC. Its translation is CASSLASRLAVPGRETQYF.

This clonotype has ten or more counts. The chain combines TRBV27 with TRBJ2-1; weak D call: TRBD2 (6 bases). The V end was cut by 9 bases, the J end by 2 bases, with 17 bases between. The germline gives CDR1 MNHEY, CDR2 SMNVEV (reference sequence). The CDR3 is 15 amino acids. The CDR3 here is CASGGLSGAYNEQFF. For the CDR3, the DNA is TGTGCCAGTGGGGGACTTTCCGGGGCCTACAATGAGCAGTTCTTC.

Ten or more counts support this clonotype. DNA for the CDR3: TGTGCCAGCAGCTTAGCGCGGCTAGCGGGGGACTACGAGCAGTACTTC. Its protein is CASSLARLAGDYEQYF. V is TRBV7-8 and J is TRBJ2-7; TRBD2 aligns across 10 bases. The CDR3 runs 16 residues. The germline V gene encodes CDR1 SGHVS and CDR2 FQNEAQ. Trimming took 0 bases from V and 3 from J; bases not matched to a gene: 5.

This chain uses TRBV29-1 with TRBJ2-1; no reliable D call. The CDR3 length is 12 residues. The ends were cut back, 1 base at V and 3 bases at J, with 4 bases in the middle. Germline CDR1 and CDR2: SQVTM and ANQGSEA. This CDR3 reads CSVEGNYNEQFF. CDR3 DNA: TGCAGCGTTGAAGGGAACTACAATGAGCAGTTCTTC.

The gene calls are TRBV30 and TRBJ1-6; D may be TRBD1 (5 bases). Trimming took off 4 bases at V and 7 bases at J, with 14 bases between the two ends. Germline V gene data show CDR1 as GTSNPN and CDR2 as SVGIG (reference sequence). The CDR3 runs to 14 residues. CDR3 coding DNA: TGTGCCTGGATCTCCGCAGGGCCCAATTCACCCCTCCACTTT. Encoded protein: CAWISAGPNSPLHF.

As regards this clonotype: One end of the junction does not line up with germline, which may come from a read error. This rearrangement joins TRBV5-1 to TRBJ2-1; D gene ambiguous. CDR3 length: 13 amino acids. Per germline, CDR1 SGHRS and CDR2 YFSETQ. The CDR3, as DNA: TGCGCCAGCAGCCTCCTCTCCCACAATGAGCAGCTCTTC. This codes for CASSLLSHNEQLF.

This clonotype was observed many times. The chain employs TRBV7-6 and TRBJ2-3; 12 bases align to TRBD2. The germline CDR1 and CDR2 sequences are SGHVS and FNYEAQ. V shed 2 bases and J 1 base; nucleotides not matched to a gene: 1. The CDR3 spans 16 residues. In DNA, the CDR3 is TGTGCCAGCAGCTTATGGACTAGCGGGGGCACAGATACGCAGTATTTT. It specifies CASSLWTSGGTDTQYF.